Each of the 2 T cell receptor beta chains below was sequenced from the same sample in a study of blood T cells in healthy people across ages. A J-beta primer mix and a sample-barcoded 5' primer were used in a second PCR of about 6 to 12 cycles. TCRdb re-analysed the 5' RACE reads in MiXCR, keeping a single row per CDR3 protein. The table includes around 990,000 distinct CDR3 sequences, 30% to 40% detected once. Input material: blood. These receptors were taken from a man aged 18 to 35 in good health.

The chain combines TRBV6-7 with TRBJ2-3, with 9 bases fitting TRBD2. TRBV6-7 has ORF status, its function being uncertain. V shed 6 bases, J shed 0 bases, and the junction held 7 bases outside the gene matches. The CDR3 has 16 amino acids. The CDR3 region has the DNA TGTGCCAGCAGGCAGGGACTAGCACAAAGCACAGATACGCAGTATTTT. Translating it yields CASRQGLAQSTDTQYF.

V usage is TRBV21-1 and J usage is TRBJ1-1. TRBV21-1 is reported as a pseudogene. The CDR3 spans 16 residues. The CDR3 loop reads CASSIIPAGWRTEAFF. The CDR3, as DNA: TGTGCCAGCAGCATAATACCTGCGGGTTGGCGCACTGAAGCTTTCTTT.